This T cell receptor beta chain was sequenced for a study of blood T cell repertoires in COVID-19 (dated by TCRdb to about 2020). Regarding the study in general: Collaborator samples came from the United States, Italy and Spain and covered acute and convalescent phases of COVID-19. The material from the prospective study consisted of cDNA or gDNA derived from T cells, B-cell-depleted T cells, or PBMCs. Deeply sampled blood TCRbeta repertoires from subjects exposed to, actively infected with, or recovered from COVID-19 were included in the dataset. A freely available public database, intended as a resource for researchers studying the immune response to SARS-CoV-2, is where the repertoires were released. The samples were drawn from the first 160 participants of the ongoing ImmuneRACE study and from 950 to 1,500 subjects provided by 6 global collaborators. Sample metadata almost always included a de-identified subject ID, COVID-19 status, age in years and sex. Where available, HLA class I and class II types were taken from metadata supplied by the sample provider and were not determined by assay-based typing. Overall study outcomes, separate from this receptor: How much clinical and demographic metadata was included differed by source and by participant, and the metadata was provided uncurated.

The immunoSEQ Assay, a bias-controlled multiplex PCR, was used to amplify TCRbeta CDR3 regions from genomic DNA. The paper's processing steps were these. The number of nucleated cells in each sample was estimated from the amplification of reference gene primers within the assay. Sequence reads were collapsed and filtered to measure the absolute abundance of every unique TCRbeta CDR3 rearrangement. Productive Simpson clonality was computed per sample as the square root of Simpson's diversity index over productive rearrangements. This immuneACCESS table, as held by TCRdb, lists in-frame sequences with V and J called but not all clones. Of the missing ones, under half trace to an unresolved V gene in checked studies; the others have no known cause. The D gene and trimming were derived from the DNA, and the V and J assignments and clone size from that table. In all, the sample holds about 310,000 clones, and over 75% of those were seen once. In total, the top ten clones hold 1% of the sample.

Each collaborating institution followed its own protocols to collect whole blood in K2EDTA tubes. For TCRbeta analysis, collaborators shipped samples in one of three forms: frozen whole blood, isolated PBMCs, or DNA extracted from either of those sample types. A remark on this clone: Its cognate antigen has yet to be identified. It has no much larger one-base neighbor in the sample; base qualities were not kept.

The germline V gene (reference sequence) sets CDR1 to GTSNPN and CDR2 to SVGIG. V is cut back by 3 bases and J by 3 bases, with 4 bases in the junction unmatched. Measured from the cysteine to the phenylalanine, the CDR3 is 14 residues long. Only the CDR3 part of the read is kept: 42 bases, read in frame from the first base. The TCR originated in a man in his fifties or sixties with active or convalescent COVID-19. In this chain, TRBV30 is recombined with TRBJ2-7, with 11 bases in between that match TRBD2. The material sequenced was peripheral blood. Here the CDR3 is given as CAWRLAGASYEQYF. The nucleotides read TGTGCCTGGAGACTAGCGGGAGCCAGCTACGAGCAGTACTTC.